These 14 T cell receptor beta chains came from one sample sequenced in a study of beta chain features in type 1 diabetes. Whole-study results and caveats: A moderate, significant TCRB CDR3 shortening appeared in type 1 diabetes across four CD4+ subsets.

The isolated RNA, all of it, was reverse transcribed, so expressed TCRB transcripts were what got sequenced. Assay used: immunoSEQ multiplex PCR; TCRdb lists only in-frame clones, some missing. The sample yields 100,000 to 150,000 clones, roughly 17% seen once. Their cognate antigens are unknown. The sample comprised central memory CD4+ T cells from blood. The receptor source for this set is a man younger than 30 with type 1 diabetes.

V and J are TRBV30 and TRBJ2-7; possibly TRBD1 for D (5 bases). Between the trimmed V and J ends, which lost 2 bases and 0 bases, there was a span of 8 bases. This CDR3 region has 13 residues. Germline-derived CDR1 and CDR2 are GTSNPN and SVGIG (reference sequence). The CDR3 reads CAWSTGYSYEQYF. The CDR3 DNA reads TGTGCCTGGAGTACAGGATACTCCTACGAGCAGTACTTC.

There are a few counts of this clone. The CDR3, as DNA: TGTGCCAGCAGTGACCAGGCGGTAGCTTTCTTT. It encodes CASSDQAVAFF. The V gene is TRBV6-1, the J gene TRBJ1-1; D uncertain. Looked up from germline, CDR1 is MNHNS and CDR2 is SASEGT. V dropped 3 bases and J dropped 10 bases, with 9 bases sitting between them. The CDR3 totals 11 residues.

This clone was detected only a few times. The CDR3 loop reads CSVDGDRGGVDTQYF. The CDR3 region has the DNA TGCAGCGTTGACGGGGACAGGGGGGGGGTAGATACGCAGTATTTT. This rearrangement joins TRBV29-1 to TRBJ2-3; the match to TRBD1 covers 11 bases. Germline CDR1 SQVTM, CDR2 ANQGSEA. This CDR3 contains 15 residues. Unmatched junction bases numbered 7, after V lost 3 bases and J lost 5 bases.

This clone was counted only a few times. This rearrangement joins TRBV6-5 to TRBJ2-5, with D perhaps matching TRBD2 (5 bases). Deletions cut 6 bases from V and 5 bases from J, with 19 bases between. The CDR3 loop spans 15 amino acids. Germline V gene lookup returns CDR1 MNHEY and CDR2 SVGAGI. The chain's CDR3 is CASRRTGVMVETQYF. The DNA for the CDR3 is TGTGCCAGCAGACGTACCGGGGTTATGGTGGAGACCCAGTACTTC.

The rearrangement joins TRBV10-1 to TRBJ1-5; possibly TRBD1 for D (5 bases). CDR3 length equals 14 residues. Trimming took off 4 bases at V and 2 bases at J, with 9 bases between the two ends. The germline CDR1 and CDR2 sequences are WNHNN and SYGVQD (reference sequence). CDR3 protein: CASSGGDGNQPQHF. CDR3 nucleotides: TGCGCCAGCAGTGGGGGGGATGGCAATCAGCCCCAGCATTTT.

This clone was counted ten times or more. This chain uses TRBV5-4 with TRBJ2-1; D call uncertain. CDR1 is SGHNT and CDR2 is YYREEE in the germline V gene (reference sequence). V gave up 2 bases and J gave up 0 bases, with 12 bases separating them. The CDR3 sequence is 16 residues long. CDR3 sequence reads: CASSLGKGGSYNEQFF. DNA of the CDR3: TGTGCCAGCAGCTTAGGTAAGGGCGGCTCCTACAATGAGCAGTTCTTC.

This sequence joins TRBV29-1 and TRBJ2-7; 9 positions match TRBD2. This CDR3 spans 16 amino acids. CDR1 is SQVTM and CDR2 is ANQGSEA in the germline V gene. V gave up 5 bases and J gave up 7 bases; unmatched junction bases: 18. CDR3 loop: CSVWKAGGPSTREQYF. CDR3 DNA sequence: TGCAGCGTTTGGAAGGCGGGAGGGCCCTCAACGCGGGAGCAGTACTTC.

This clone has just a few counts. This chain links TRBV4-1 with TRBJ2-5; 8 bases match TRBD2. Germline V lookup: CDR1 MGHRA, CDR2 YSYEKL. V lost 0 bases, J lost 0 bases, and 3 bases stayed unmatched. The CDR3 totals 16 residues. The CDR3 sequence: CASSQDSGGYQETQYF. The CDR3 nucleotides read TGCGCCAGCAGCCAAGATTCGGGAGGGTACCAAGAGACCCAGTACTTC.

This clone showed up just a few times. The CDR3 DNA is TGTGCCAGCAGTGAAGTTTGGGTGAGGGAGACCCAGTACTTC. It encodes CASSEVWVRETQYF. V gene TRBV6-1 combines with J gene TRBJ2-5; D unclear. The V end lost 1 base, the J end lost 5 bases, and 11 bases lay between the germline ends. Germline CDR1 reads MNHNS; CDR2 reads SASEGT. The CDR3 runs 14 residues.

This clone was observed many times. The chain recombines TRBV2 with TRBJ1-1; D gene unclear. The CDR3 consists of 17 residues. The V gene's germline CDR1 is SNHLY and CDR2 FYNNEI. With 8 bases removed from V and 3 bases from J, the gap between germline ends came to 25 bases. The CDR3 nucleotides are TGTGCCAGCGGGAATCTGAGGTGGGAAAGTAGCCACACTGAAGCTTTCTTT. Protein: CASGNLRWESSHTEAFF.

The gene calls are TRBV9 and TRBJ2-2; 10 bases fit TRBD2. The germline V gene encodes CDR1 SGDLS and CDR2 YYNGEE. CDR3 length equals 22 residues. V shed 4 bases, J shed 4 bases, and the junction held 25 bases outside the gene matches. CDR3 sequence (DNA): TGTGCCAGCAGCTCCAGAGGTGGTCTACCCCAGCGGGGGGGCCTAGGCACCGGGGAGCTGTTTTTT. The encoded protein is CASSSRGGLPQRGGLGTGELFF.

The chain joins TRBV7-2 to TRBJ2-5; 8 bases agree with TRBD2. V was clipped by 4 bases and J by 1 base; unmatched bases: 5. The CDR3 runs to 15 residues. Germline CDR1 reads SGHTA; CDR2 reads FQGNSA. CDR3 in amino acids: CASSSAAGAQETQYF. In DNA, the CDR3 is TGTGCCAGCAGCTCCGCAGCGGGAGCCCAAGAGACCCAGTACTTC.

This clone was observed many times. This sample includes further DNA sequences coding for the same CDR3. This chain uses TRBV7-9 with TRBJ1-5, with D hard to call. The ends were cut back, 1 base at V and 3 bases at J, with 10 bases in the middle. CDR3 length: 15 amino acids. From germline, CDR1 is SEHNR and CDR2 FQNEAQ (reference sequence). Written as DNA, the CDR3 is TGTGCCAGCAGCTTAGGACCGGGGTTCAATCAGCCCCAGCATTTT. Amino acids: CASSLGPGFNQPQHF.

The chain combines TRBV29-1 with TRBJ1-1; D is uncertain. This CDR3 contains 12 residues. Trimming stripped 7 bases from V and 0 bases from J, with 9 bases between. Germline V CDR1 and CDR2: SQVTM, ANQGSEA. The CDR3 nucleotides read TGCAGCGCAAGGACCTTGAACACTGAAGCTTTCTTT. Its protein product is CSARTLNTEAFF.